This T cell receptor beta chain was profiled in a study of cytomegalovirus exposure and HLA in healthy donors (dated by TCRdb to the late 2010s). Study-wide context: According to an earlier analysis of around 600 of the donors, some 170 million T cells yielded 100 million or so unique TCR beta sequences and 276 Gb of sequence data. A later analysis re-examined previously published TCR beta repertoires from 500 to 700 donors and added high-resolution HLA genotyping to investigate patterns of TCR occurrence. Donor age, sex, ethnicity and CMV serostatus were compiled alongside the repertoire data. Every repertoire in the discovery cohort had been generated on one and the same sequencing platform. Among some 400 genotyped donors of the cohort, an average of around 240,000 unique TCR beta nucleotide sequences was sequenced per donor, of which about 19% were non-productive. Because of strong linkage in the cohort, roughly five DR-DQ haplotypes were treated as single units for association and clustering. A separate validation cohort of roughly 130 different subjects was used in addition to the approximately 640-subject first cohort. An earlier analysis of about 620 of the donors applied high-throughput TCR beta sequencing to assess whether each TCR beta V gene segment acted as functional or pseudogenic. Typing coverage varied by locus: about 620-630 donors for A, B, C, DRB1 and DQB1; 500 to 550 for DQA1; more than 600 for DPA1; some 470 for DPB1. A later genetic analysis used genome-wide SNP genotypes for about three fifths of the 666 donors, treating that subset as a discovery cohort. High-throughput TCR immunosequencing, statistical association of individual TCRs with disease status, and machine learning were combined to predict cytomegalovirus infection status. About 300 gigabases of sequencing data and some 85 million unique TCR sequences were included in an early release covering roughly 600 HLA-typed donors. HLA typing covered class I and class II loci at four-digit resolution. The genetic ancestry cluster associated with self-reported Caucasian donors included about four fifths of the roughly 380 genotyped donors. Rather than using new phenotypic data, the later analysis identified candidate immune exposures from TCR beta sequences and from how often those sequences occurred across donors. The study profiled the T cell repertoires of about 720 subjects by immunosequencing and related them to cytomegalovirus serostatus. The study aimed to test whether signatures of past pathogen exposure could be identified by cataloging public T cell receptors. Overall study results and their limits: In a later analysis, HLA-associated TCR beta chains were found to be more clonally expanded and to have lower generation probabilities than equally common non-associated chains. In a later analysis, several top co-occurrence clusters were reported to appear linked to parvovirus B19, influenza, CMV and Epstein-Barr virus. A further reported finding was that TCR beta sequences accurately predicted the HLA-A and HLA-B alleles for most subjects in the first cohort. Immune exposure information for the cohort was limited to CMV serostatus. The cohort was sequenced for TCR beta chains only, and without alpha or paired-chain data the features that could be detected were limited. Most TCR sequences were observed very rarely across donors, whereas some public TCRs were present in many individuals. When HLA alleles, especially DR and DQ, strongly co-occurred, attributing TCR associations to individual alleles was difficult. According to the authors, the approach could potentially be generalized to other disease states and immunological phenotypes. The study listed around 160 TCR beta chains as associated with cytomegalovirus. Because some donors lacked HLA typing at each locus, the association tests relied only on the typed subset. Linkage disequilibrium might explain the correlated functional status among segregating V segments, but an unknown experimental factor could not be ruled out. An earlier analysis of around 540 of the donors showed that most TCR beta V segments appeared in productive rearrangements either about 90% or about 30% of the time, which broadly matched IMGT annotations. A later analysis associated around 16,000 TCR beta sequences with specific HLA alleles at a false discovery rate of 0.05. The earlier analysis of about 600 of the donors excluded approximately 17 rarely observed V segments, including chromosome 9 orphons, because counts were too low. A cluster of highly shared sequence variants was judged likely to be a technical artifact of the sequencing pipeline. A later genetic analysis reported fewer N-insertions in productive TCRs among donors in an Asian-associated ancestry cluster than the roughly 650-donor mean. Cytomegalovirus status was reported to be diagnosed by the classifier with high specificity and sensitivity in both the original and validation cohorts. A later analysis found that most CMV-associated TCR beta chains appeared HLA-restricted, with HLA associations seemingly driven largely by CMV exposure. In a later analysis, the rate of TCR association differed among HLA loci, with DRB1 alleles having the most associated TCRs and HLA-C alleles having the fewest. An association between a missense DCLRE1C variant and V-gene and J-gene trimming of TCR beta chains was found in a later genetic analysis and replicated in an independent cohort. Sequencing depth was assumed to be roughly uniform across donors in the presence/absence analyses, though that assumption may not hold. In vitro tests confirmed that a few of the cytomegalovirus-associated TCR beta chains recognize cytomegalovirus antigens.

Turning to this clone: Its antigen is still unknown. Within one base of it there is no much larger clone, and no base qualities were kept.

Receptor libraries were prepared by the immunoSEQ multiplex PCR assay. A mixture of 60 forward primers for TCR Vbeta segments and 13 reverse primers for TCR Jbeta segments was used in the multiplex PCR. The CDR3 region of rearranged TCR beta genes was amplified from genomic DNA with a multiplex PCR assay. On the Illumina HiSeq System, the amplified TCR beta libraries were sequenced as 87-base-pair reads. Regarding the original processing steps: A later analysis counted tens of millions of unique TCR beta chains across the 670 or so repertoires, and some 11 million of these chains were shared by at least two donors. A nearest-neighbor algorithm error-corrected the raw reads and collapsed the reads into unique sequences, merging closely related sequences to remove PCR and sequencing errors. To assign V, D and J gene segments, CDR3 sequences were aligned to IMGT reference sequences. For a sequence to be retained, a match of at least six nucleotides to both a V gene segment and a J gene segment was required. Rearrangements were called productive when the CDR3 lacked stop codons and stayed in frame with V and J; all others were non-productive. Following IMGT convention, CDR3 was defined as the stretch from the second conserved V-encoded cysteine to the conserved J-encoded phenylalanine. The earlier analysis of about 620 of the donors excluded sequences that lacked an unambiguous match to a single V gene segment. In an earlier analysis of 587 of the donors, V segments were called functional above 56.7% productive rearrangements and were called segregating when the between-donor standard deviation exceeded 5%. A statistical classification framework was built to diagnose cytomegalovirus status from the catalog of TCR beta chain sequences. V and J gene assignment, in a later analysis, came from comparing TCR nucleotide sequences with IMGT/GENE-DB human TR gene sequences. Using the TCRdist pipeline, a later analysis assigned CDR3 sequences along with most-parsimonious VDJ recombination scenarios. In a later analysis, every TCR beta chain was defined by the combination of its CDR3 amino acid sequence and its V-gene family, and reads without a unique V-gene family were dropped. In a later analysis, fewer than 650 highly shared, low-generation-probability nucleotide sequences were removed to address suspected cross-contamination and a sequencing artifact. A later analysis calculated a clonal expansion index for each public chain from normalized within-repertoire ranks of inferred template counts. In a later analysis, generation probabilities were computed using a VDJ recombination model fitted to out-of-frame rearrangements, and the results were checked against IGoR. In a later analysis, hypergeometric tests were used to score TCR-TCR, TCR-HLA and TCR-CMV co-occurrence, with a repertoire-size bias correction applied to TCR pairs. In a later analysis, false discovery rates were estimated by permuting HLA or CMV assignments 20 times. In a later analysis, co-occurring TCRs were grouped with DBSCAN, and TCRdist sequence similarity was added when clustering was performed within HLA-allele-positive subsets. Repertoires with fewer than 30,000 or more than 120,000 public chains were left out of co-occurrence clustering, as were five repertoires with anomalous nucleotide sharing. Held by TCRdb, this immuneACCESS table contains in-frame sequences only and omits some clones. Under half of the omission traces to an unresolved V gene where checked; the cause of the rest is unknown. V and J calls and clone size are those listed in that table; D and trimming were worked out from the DNA. The sample profile shows about 170,000 clones; roughly 80% of them were found once. The ten largest clones capture roughly 2.3% of the sample.

The cohort consisted of 650 to 850 healthy bone marrow donors. All cohort members were sampled while nominally healthy, although unrecorded immune exposures were likely present. The donor tested CMV seronegative and was one of the 352 seronegative cohort members. Every donor gave a peripheral blood sample, and the peripheral blood mononuclear cells from that sample were used for TCR beta sequencing. Genomic DNA was extracted from the blood cell samples with the Qiagen DNeasy Blood Extraction Kit. The specimen was PBMCs. The clonotype comes from a male donor in good health and CMV-seronegative.

The CDR3 region reads CASSLQGFGELFF. The nucleotide sequence reads as follows: TGTGCCAGCAGCTTACAGGGGTTCGGGGAGCTGTTTTTT. The chain uses TRBV6-5 and TRBJ2-2, with TRBD1 matching 7 junction bases. The CDR3 covers 13 residues, taking in both the cysteine and the phenylalanine. CDR3 DNA is the only sequence kept; it has 39 bases, read in frame from the first base. As encoded in the germline V gene, CDR1 is MNHEY while CDR2 is SVGAGI. Clipping removes 6 bases from V and 7 bases from J, with 5 as the unmatched junction base count.